This TCR beta chain was found in a study of blood T cell repertoires in COVID-19. About the research overall: COVID-19 samples from acute and convalescent phases originated in the United States, Italy and Spain. T cells, B-cell-depleted T cells, or PBMCs provided the cDNA or gDNA that served as material.

V was cut by 9 bases and J by 4 bases, with 19 bases left in between. This CDR3 is built from 15 residues. CDR1 LNHDA and CDR2 SQIVND come from the germline V gene (reference sequence). Original methodology: The assay estimated nucleated cells by amplifying reference gene primers. Method: immunoSEQ multiplex PCR; TCRdb's copy keeps in-frame clones and lacks some. From that table come the V and J calls and clone size; the DNA was used to work out D and trimming. The sample includes around 130,000 clones, 85% seen only once; the top ten take 4.3%. The rearrangement links TRBV19 to TRBJ2-1; D is undetermined. The TCR was taken from a human donor in a cohort sampled during active COVID-19. The material sequenced was peripheral blood. The CDR3 loop reads CASRYSMTPYNEQFF. In DNA form, the CDR3 reads TGTGCCAGCAGGTACTCGATGACCCCATACAATGAGCAGTTCTTC. The full variable domain, its missing parts supplied by reference TRBV19 and TRBJ2-1, is DGGITQSPKYLFRKEGQNVTLSCEQNLNHDAMYWYRQDPGQGLRLIYYSQIVNDFQKGDIAEGYSVSREKKESFPLTVTSAQKNPTAFYLCASRYSMTPYNEQFFGPGTRLTVL.